This T cell receptor beta chain was obtained from a study of control samples from healthy donors and cancer patients. Trimming took 3 bases from V and 5 from J, leaving 8 bases between them. The CDR3 contains 13 residues. The repertoire was sequenced with immunoSEQ multiplex PCR; TCRdb's copy has only in-frame clones and lacks some. The sample holds approximately 120,000 clones; about nine tenths are singletons and the top ten take about 4.7%. The chain couples TRBV12-3 or TRBV12-4 to TRBJ2-1, with D tentatively TRBD1 (6 bases). The clonotype was recovered from a human donor in good health. The donor label of this sample is uncertain. Sequenced material: blood. This CDR3 is CASSFGGNNEQFF. CDR3 nucleotide sequence: TGTGCCAGCAGTTTTGGGGGCAACAATGAGCAGTTCTTC.